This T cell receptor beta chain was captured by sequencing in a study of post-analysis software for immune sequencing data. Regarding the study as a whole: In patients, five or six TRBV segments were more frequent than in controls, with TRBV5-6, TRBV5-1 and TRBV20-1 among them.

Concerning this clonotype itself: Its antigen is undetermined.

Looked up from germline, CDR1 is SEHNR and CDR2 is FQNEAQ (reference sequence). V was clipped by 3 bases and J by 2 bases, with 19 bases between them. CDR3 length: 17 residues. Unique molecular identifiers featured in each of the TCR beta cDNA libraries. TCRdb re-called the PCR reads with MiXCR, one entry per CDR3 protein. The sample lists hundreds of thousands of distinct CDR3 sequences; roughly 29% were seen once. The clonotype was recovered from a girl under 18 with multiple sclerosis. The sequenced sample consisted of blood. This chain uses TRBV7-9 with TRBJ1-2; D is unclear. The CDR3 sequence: CASSLFPGLSRNYGYTF. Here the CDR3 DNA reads TGTGCCAGCAGCTTGTTTCCGGGCCTGTCCAGGAACTATGGCTACACCTTC.